A selection of T cell receptor beta chains follows, all from one sample in a study of T cells in localized non-small cell lung cancer. Data came from immunoSEQ multiplex PCR; TCRdb stores just in-frame clones and leaves some out. The data hold approximately 5,900 clones, with approximately 24% observed a single time. Sequenced material: lung tumor tissue, taken before any cancer treatment. The receptor source for this set is a female donor of 60 years or more with stage I lung adenocarcinoma. The CDR3 runs from the conserved cysteine through the conserved F or W. Each record gives: clone size, V gene, D gene, J gene, CDR3 protein, CDR3 DNA. A D gene is named only where the DNA matches it firmly. Size tells how often a clone was seen (once, few, many) or the class of an expanded clone, and some rows leave it out.

size: .
V: TRBV19
D: TRBD1
J: TRBJ2-3
CDR3: CASSIRTGTSTDTQYF
DNA: TGTGCCAGTAGTATAAGGACAGGGACTAGCACAGATACGCAGTATTTT

size: .
V: TRBV28
D: .
J: TRBJ1-1
CDR3: CASSFPARGTEAFF
DNA: TGTGCCAGCAGTTTTCCGGCCAGAGGAACTGAAGCTTTCTTT

size: .
V: TRBV29-1
D: TRBD2
J: TRBJ2-5
CDR3: CSDKGGLAGFCWETQYF
DNA: TGCAGCGACAAGGGGGGACTAGCGGGGTTCTGCTGGGAGACCCAGTACTTC

size: large
V: TRBV11-3
D: .
J: TRBJ1-4
CDR3: CASSFPSTTNEKLFF
DNA: TGTGCCAGCAGCTTCCCATCTACAACTAATGAAAAACTGTTTTTT

size: many
V: TRBV6-8
D: TRBD1
J: TRBJ2-5
CDR3: CASSYPSGGAETQYF
DNA: TGTGCCAGCAGTTACCCGTCAGGGGGCGCAGAGACCCAGTACTTC

size: medium-sized
V: TRBV1
D: .
J: TRBJ1-3
CDR3: CASSQDGGTGFSGNTIYF
DNA: TGCGCCAGCAGCCAAGATGGCGGGACAGGATTCTCTGGAAACACCATATATTTT

size: .
V: TRBV15
D: .
J: TRBJ1-5
CDR3: CATSRDTVDQPQHF
DNA: TGTGCCACCAGCAGAGATACAGTAGATCAGCCCCAGCATTTT

size: .
V: TRBV25-1
D: .
J: TRBJ2-7
CDR3: CASSSYFEGKHEQYF
DNA: TGTGCCAGCAGTTCCTACTTCGAAGGAAAGCACGAGCAGTACTTC

size: few
V: TRBV11-3
D: TRBD1
J: TRBJ2-5
CDR3: CASSGWDSQETQYF
DNA: TGTGCCAGCAGCGGCTGGGACAGCCAAGAGACCCAGTACTTC

size: few
V: TRBV7-5
D: .
J: TRBJ1-2
CDR3: CASSLASGQGDYGYTF
DNA: TGTGCCAGCAGCTTAGCCTCGGGACAGGGTGACTATGGCTACACCTTC

size: .
V: TRBV18
D: TRBD1
J: TRBJ2-7
CDR3: CASSPPLGHRDRGFYEQYF
DNA: TGTGCCAGCTCGCCCCCTTTGGGCCACCGGGACAGGGGGTTTTACGAGCAGTACTTC

size: few
V: TRBV9
D: TRBD1
J: TRBJ1-1
CDR3: CASKGADTEAFF
DNA: TGTGCCAGCAAGGGGGCGGACACTGAAGCTTTCTTT

size: .
V: TRBV29-1
D: .
J: TRBJ2-1
CDR3: CSVAPDSEGYNEQFF
DNA: TGCAGCGTTGCACCAGACAGCGAAGGTTACAATGAGCAGTTCTTC

size: medium-sized
V: TRBV9
D: TRBD2
J: TRBJ2-7
CDR3: CASSVDPSGTYEQYF
DNA: TGTGCCAGCAGCGTAGACCCTAGCGGGACCTACGAGCAGTACTTC

size: .
V: TRBV11-3
D: .
J: TRBJ1-1
CDR3: CASSLPEGGTEAFF
DNA: TGTGCCAGCAGCCTCCCCGAAGGGGGCACTGAAGCTTTCTTT

size: medium-sized
V: TRBV14
D: .
J: TRBJ1-2
CDR3: CASSPGHNYGYTF
DNA: TGTGCCAGCAGCCCGGGACACAACTATGGCTACACCTTC

size: few
V: TRBV29-1
D: .
J: TRBJ1-2
CDR3: CSVEPPGRGGYTF
DNA: TGCAGCGTTGAGCCCCCGGGAAGGGGGGGCTACACCTTC

size: medium-sized
V: TRBV11-3
D: .
J: TRBJ2-3
CDR3: CASSLDRRGSLTDTQYF
DNA: TGTGCCAGCAGCTTAGACCGGCGGGGCAGCCTCACAGATACGCAGTATTTT